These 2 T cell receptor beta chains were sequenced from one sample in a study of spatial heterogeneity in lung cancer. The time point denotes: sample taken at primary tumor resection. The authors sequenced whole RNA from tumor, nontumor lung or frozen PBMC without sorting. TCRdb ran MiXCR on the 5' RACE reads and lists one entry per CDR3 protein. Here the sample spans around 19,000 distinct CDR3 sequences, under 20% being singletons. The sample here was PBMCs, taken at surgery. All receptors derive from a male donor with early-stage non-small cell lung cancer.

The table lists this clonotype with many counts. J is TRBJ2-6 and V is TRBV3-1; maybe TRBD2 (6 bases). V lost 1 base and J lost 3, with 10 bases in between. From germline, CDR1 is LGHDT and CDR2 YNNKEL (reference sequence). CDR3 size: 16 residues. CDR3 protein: CASSQVLGGGANVLTF. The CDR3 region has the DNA TGTGCCAGCAGCCAAGTTTTGGGAGGTGGGGCCAACGTCCTGACTTTC.

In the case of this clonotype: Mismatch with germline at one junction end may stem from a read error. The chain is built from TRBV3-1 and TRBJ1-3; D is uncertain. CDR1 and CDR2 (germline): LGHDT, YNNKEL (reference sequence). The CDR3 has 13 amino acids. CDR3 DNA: TGTGCCAGCAGCCAAGATCTCGGGTTGACCACATATTTT. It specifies CASSQDLGLTTYF.